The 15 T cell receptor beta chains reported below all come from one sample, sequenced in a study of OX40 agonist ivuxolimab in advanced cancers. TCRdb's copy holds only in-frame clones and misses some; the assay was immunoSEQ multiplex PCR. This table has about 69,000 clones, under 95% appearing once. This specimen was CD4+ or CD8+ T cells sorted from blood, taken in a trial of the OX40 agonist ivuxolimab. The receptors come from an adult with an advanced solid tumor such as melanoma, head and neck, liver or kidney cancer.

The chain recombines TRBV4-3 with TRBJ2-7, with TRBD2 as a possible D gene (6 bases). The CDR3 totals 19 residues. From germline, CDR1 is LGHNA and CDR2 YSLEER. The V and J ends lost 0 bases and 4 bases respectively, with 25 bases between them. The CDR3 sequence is CASSQDVEAETEGGYEQYF. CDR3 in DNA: TGCGCCAGCAGCCAAGATGTCGAGGCCGAGACCGAGGGAGGTTACGAGCAGTACTTC.

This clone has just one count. For the CDR3, the DNA is TGTGCCTGGAGTGAGGACAGCTACGAGCAGTACTTC. This encodes CAWSEDSYEQYF. The chain is built from TRBV30 and TRBJ2-7; D is perhaps TRBD1 (6 bases). CDR3 size: 12 residues. V shed 1 base and J shed 3 bases, with 7 bases lying between them. Per germline, CDR1 GTSNPN and CDR2 SVGIG (reference sequence).

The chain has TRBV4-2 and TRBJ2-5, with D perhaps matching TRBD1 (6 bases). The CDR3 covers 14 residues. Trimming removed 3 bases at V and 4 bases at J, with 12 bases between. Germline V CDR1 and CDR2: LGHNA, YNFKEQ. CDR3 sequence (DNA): TGTGCCAGCAGCCAGGAACGAGGGGGAGAGACCCAGTACTTC. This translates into CASSQERGGETQYF.

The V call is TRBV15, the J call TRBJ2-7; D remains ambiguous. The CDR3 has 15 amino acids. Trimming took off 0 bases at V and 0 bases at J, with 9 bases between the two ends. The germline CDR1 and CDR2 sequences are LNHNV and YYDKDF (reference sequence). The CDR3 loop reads CATSRDRLTSYEQYF. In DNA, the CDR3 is TGTGCCACCAGCAGAGATCGACTTACCTCCTACGAGCAGTACTTC.

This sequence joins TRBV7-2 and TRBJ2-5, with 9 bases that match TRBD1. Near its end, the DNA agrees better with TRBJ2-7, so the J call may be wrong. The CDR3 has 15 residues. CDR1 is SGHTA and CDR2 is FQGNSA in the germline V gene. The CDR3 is CASSLAGQGIYEQYF. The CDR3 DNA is TGTGCCAGCAGCTTAGCGGGACAGGGTATCTACGAGCAGTACTTC.

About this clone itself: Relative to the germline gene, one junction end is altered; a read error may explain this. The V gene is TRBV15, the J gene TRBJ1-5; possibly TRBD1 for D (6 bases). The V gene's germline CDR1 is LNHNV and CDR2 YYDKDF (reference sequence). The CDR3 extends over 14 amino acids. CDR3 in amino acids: CATSRVGQNQPRHF. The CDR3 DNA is TGTGCCACCAGCAGAGTAGGACAGAATCAGCCCCGGCATTTT.

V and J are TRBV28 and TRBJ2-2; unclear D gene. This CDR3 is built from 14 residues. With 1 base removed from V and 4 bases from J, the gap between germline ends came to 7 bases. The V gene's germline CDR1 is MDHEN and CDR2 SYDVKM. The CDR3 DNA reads TGTGCCAGCAGTTTATCGACGGGCACCGGGGAGCTGTTTTTT. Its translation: CASSLSTGTGELFF. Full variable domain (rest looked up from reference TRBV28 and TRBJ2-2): DVKVTQSSRYLVKRTGEKVFLECVQDMDHENMFWYRQDPGLGLRLIYFSYDVKMKEKGDIPEGYSVSREKKERFSLILESASTNQTSMYLCASSLSTGTGELFFGEGSRLTVL.

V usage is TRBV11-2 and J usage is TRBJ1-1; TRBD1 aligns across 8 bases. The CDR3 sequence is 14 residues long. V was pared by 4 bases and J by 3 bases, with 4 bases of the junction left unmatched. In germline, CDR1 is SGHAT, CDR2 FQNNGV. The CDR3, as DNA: TGTGCCAGCAGCTATGCGACAGGGGACACTGAAGCTTTCTTT. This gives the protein CASSYATGDTEAFF.

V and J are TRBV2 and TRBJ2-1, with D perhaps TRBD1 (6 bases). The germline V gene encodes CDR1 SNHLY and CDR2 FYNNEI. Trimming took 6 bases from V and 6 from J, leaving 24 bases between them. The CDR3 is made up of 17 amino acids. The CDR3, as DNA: TGTGCCAGCAGCGTGCCAAGCCTTATTGGGACACTCAATGAGCAGTTCTTC. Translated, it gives CASSVPSLIGTLNEQFF.

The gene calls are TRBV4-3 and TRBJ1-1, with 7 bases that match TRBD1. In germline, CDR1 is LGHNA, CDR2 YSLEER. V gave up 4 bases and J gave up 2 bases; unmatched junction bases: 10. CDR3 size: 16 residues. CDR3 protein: CASSPTGAGPNTEAFF. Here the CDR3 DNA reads TGCGCCAGCAGCCCAACAGGGGCTGGCCCAAACACTGAAGCTTTCTTT.

CDR3: CASSQEGPISTGELFF. In DNA, the CDR3 is TGCGCCAGCAGCCAAGAAGGGCCGATCAGCACCGGGGAGCTGTTTTTT. The chain uses TRBV4-3 and TRBJ2-2; D is undetermined. This CDR3 contains 16 residues. Deletions cut 0 bases from V and 4 bases from J, with 12 bases between. From germline, CDR1 is LGHNA and CDR2 YSLEER.

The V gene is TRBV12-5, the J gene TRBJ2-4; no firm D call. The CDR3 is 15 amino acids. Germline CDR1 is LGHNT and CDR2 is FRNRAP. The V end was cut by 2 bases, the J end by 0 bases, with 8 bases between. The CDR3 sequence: CASGLSVEAKNIQYF. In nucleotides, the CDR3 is TGTGCTAGTGGTTTGAGTGTAGAAGCCAAAAACATTCAGTACTTC.

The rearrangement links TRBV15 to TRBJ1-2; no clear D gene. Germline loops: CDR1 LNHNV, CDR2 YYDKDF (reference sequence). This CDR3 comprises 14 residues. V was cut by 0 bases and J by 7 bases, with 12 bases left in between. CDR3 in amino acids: CATSRDNSRLGYTF. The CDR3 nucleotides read TGTGCCACCAGCAGAGACAACTCCCGGCTTGGCTACACCTTC. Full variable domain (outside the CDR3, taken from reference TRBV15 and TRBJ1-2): DAMVIQNPRYQVTQFGKPVTLSCSQTLNHNVMYWYQQKSSQAPKLLFHYYDKDFNNEADTPDNFQSRRPNTSFCFLDIRSPGLGDTAMYLCATSRDNSRLGYTFGSGTRLTVV.

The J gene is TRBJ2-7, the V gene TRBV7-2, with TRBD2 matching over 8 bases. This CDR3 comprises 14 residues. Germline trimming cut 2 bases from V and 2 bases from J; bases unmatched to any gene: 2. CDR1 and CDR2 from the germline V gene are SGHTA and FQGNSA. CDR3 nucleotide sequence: TGTGCCAGCAGCTTATCGGGAGGGGCCTACGAGCAGTACTTC. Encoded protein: CASSLSGGAYEQYF.

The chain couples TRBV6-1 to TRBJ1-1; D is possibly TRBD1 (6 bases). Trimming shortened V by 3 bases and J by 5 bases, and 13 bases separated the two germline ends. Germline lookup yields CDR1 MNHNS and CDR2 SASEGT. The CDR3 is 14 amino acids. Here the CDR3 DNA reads TGTGCCAGCAGTGAGGGGGCCTCATGGACTGAAGCTTTCTTT. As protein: CASSEGASWTEAFF.